This TCR beta chain was captured by sequencing in a study of PD-1 blockade in classical Hodgkin lymphoma (dated by TCRdb to the early 2020s). About the study as a whole: Nivolumab dosing was 3 mg/kg intravenously every 2 weeks, continuing until either disease progression or unacceptable toxicity. A peripheral blood immune signature of response to PD-1 blockade in classical Hodgkin lymphoma was defined using TCR beta sequencing and CyTOF. Broader findings and caveats from the paper: CD4+ but not CD8+ TCR diversity rose significantly by C4D1 (p=0.0027 vs p=0.16), most apparent in complete responders (p=0.02). Trial patients achieving complete response had baseline diversity similar to newly diagnosed patients, whereas partial responders and progressors had significantly lower diversity. Baseline TCR diversity was reported as lower in newly diagnosed patients than in healthy donors, and lower still in relapsed/refractory patients. Lower diversity was observed in patients in whom nivolumab was started less than 1 year after ASCT, and these patients were excluded from later analyses so that confounding by immune reconstitution would be avoided. Only a single clinical trial cohort was studied, and what caused the repertoire differences, possibly disease activity or prior therapy, remained undefined.

The Qiagen DNeasy kit was used to extract genomic DNA from unsorted PBMCs and from the negatively selected CD4+ and CD8+ fractions. TCR beta CDR3 regions were subjected to amplification by immunoSEQ multiplex PCR with primers that anneal to V and J segments. A synthetic immune receptor repertoire was used to minimize amplification bias, and remaining bias was computationally removed after sequencing. Processing in the source paper ran as follows. Repertoire diversity was quantified as the Shannon entropy index using custom Python scripts. The unsorted, CD4+ and CD8+ repertoires were each analyzed separately, with the exception of combined analyses, where CD4+ and CD8+ sequences were merged in silico. Clonal expansion was defined as at least a 2-fold frequency increase after treatment relative to C1D1, with a pseudocount of 0.5 for undetected baseline clones. Singleton clones were defined as clones with 0 or 1 copy at C1D1, and non-singleton clones were defined as clones with 2 or more copies. By matching protein sequences in sorted samples from the same patient, clones expanded in unsorted samples were annotated as CD4+, CD8+ or unknown. Wilcoxon tests were applied to paired samples to test diversity changes from C1D1 to C4D1. Imported from immuneACCESS, the table was reduced by TCRdb to in-frame sequences with V and J called. These copies leave out some clones; in studies compared against another copy, an unresolved V gene accounts for under half, and the cause of the remainder is not known. V and J calls and clone size are given by that table; D and trimming were obtained from the DNA. The sample data list tens of thousands of clones, and 87% of these were observed just once. The top ten hold around 8.1% of the sample.

Interpreted using the paper, the time point label stands for: cycle 4 day 1 (C4D1), after six to seven weeks of nivolumab. All trial patients had relapsed after autologous stem cell transplantation, with cohorts A, B and C differing in prior brentuximab vedotin exposure. The trial cohort comprised more than 55 patients with relapsed/refractory classical Hodgkin lymphoma whose best overall responses were complete response, partial response or progressive disease. Trial patients were treated with single-agent nivolumab in the multi-cohort phase II CheckMate 205 trial. An independent review committee assessed best overall response using the 2007 International Working Group response criteria. Trial PBMCs were collected immediately before nivolumab initiation (C1D1) and during therapy at cycle 2 day 1 and cycle 4 day 1. Peripheral blood was collected in 8 mL Vacutainer Cell Preparation Tubes, from which PBMCs were isolated by centrifugation and then cryopreserved.

From its cysteine to its phenylalanine, the CDR3 spans 13 amino acids. Left in the record is the CDR3 DNA by itself, 39 bases read in frame from the first base. As encoded in the germline V gene (reference sequence), CDR1 is MNHEY while CDR2 is SMNVEV. At the junction V is shortened by 5 bases and J by 4 bases, with 9 bases in between. This clone was observed a few times. Its antigen is still unknown. Per-base quality was not reported, and no clone a single base away is much larger than it. Specimen: peripheral blood mononuclear cells (PBMCs), collected before the fourth cycle of nivolumab. The rearranged segments are TRBV27 and TRBJ2-1; a weak D assignment points to TRBD2 (5 bases agree). The source is a human donor with classical Hodgkin lymphoma. The sequenced DNA is TGTGCCAGCAGTCTAGGACTGTACAATGAGCAGTTCTTC. The resulting protein is CASSLGLYNEQFF.